The sequence of this TCR beta chain was determined in a study of PD-1 blockade in classical Hodgkin lymphoma (dated by TCRdb to 2020 to 2021). Broadly, across the study: Nivolumab dosing was 3 mg/kg intravenously every 2 weeks, continuing until either disease progression or unacceptable toxicity. The study used CyTOF and TCR beta sequencing to define a peripheral blood immune signature of response to PD-1 blockade in classical Hodgkin lymphoma. General findings and caveats noted by the study authors: Trial patients achieving complete response had baseline diversity similar to newly diagnosed patients, whereas partial responders and progressors had significantly lower diversity. Baseline TCR diversity was reported to be lower in newly diagnosed patients than in healthy donors, and even lower in relapsed/refractory patients. By C4D1, a significant rise was seen in CD4+ TCR diversity but not in CD8+ TCR diversity (p=0.0027 vs p=0.16), and the rise was most apparent among complete responders (p=0.02). The study covered only a single clinical trial cohort, and the causes of the repertoire differences, possibly disease activity or prior therapy, were still not defined. Lower diversity was seen in patients whose nivolumab began less than 1 year after ASCT, and these patients were left out of later analyses so that immune reconstitution would not confound the results.

A word on this clone: Its cognate antigen has yet to be identified. Base qualities are not recorded, but no much larger clone differs from it by a single base.

This specimen's time point label, interpreted: cycle 2 day 1 (C2D1) of nivolumab. Every trial patient had relapsed following autologous stem cell transplantation, and prior brentuximab vedotin exposure was what differed among cohorts A, B and C. The trial cohort included around 60 patients with relapsed/refractory classical Hodgkin lymphoma, and each patient had a best overall response of complete response, partial response or progressive disease. Single-agent nivolumab was administered to trial patients in the multi-cohort phase II CheckMate 205 trial. Best overall response was determined by an independent review committee according to the 2007 International Working Group response criteria. Trial PBMCs were obtained immediately prior to nivolumab initiation (C1D1) and on therapy at cycle 2 day 1 and cycle 4 day 1. Peripheral blood was collected in 8 mL Vacutainer Cell Preparation Tubes, from which PBMCs were isolated by centrifugation and then cryopreserved.

For CDR1 and CDR2, the germline V gene lists SGHDN and FVKESK. V was cut back by 1 base and J by 3 bases, leaving a gap of 19 bases between them. Measured from the cysteine to the phenylalanine, the CDR3 is 17 residues long. The only DNA kept is the CDR3, 51 bases in frame from the first base. Genomic DNA was isolated using the Qiagen DNeasy kit from unsorted PBMCs as well as from negatively selected CD4+ and CD8+ fractions. Amplification of TCR beta CDR3 regions was done by immunoSEQ multiplex PCR with primers that anneal to V and J segments. A synthetic immune receptor repertoire was used to minimize amplification bias, and any residual bias was removed computationally once sequencing was done. The authors' pipeline ran thus. Custom Python scripts were used to quantify repertoire diversity as the Shannon entropy index. Unsorted, CD4+ and CD8+ repertoires were examined separately, except in combined analyses, for which CD4+ and CD8+ sequences were merged in silico. A clone was considered expanded if an increase in frequency of at least 2-fold after treatment relative to C1D1 was found, and a pseudocount of 0.5 was applied to clones undetected at baseline. Clones with 0 or 1 copy at C1D1 were defined as singleton clones, while clones with 2 or more copies were defined as non-singleton clones. Clones expanded in unsorted samples were annotated as CD4+, CD8+ or unknown by matching protein sequences in sorted samples from the same patient. Wilcoxon tests on paired samples were used to test changes in diversity from C1D1 to C4D1. The table was pulled from immuneACCESS by TCRdb, which kept in-frame rearrangements only. Such tables lose some clones; where checked, under half of the loss comes from unresolved V genes, and the rest has no known cause. V and J calls plus clone size are reproduced from that table; the DNA served to infer D and trimming. The sample table lists around 13,000 clones, 75% to 85% of them with a count of one. Of the sample, 20% to 30% falls within the top ten clones.

This TCR derives from a human donor with classical Hodgkin lymphoma. The chain employs TRBV14 and TRBJ2-7; the D segment might be TRBD1 or TRBD2, since each matches 6 bases. Here the sequenced sample was peripheral blood mononuclear cells (PBMCs), taken before the second cycle of nivolumab. DNA sequence: TGTGCCAGCAGCCAAGCTTTCAGGAGGGGGGTTCGCTACGAGCAGTACTTC. It translates as CASSQAFRRGVRYEQYF.